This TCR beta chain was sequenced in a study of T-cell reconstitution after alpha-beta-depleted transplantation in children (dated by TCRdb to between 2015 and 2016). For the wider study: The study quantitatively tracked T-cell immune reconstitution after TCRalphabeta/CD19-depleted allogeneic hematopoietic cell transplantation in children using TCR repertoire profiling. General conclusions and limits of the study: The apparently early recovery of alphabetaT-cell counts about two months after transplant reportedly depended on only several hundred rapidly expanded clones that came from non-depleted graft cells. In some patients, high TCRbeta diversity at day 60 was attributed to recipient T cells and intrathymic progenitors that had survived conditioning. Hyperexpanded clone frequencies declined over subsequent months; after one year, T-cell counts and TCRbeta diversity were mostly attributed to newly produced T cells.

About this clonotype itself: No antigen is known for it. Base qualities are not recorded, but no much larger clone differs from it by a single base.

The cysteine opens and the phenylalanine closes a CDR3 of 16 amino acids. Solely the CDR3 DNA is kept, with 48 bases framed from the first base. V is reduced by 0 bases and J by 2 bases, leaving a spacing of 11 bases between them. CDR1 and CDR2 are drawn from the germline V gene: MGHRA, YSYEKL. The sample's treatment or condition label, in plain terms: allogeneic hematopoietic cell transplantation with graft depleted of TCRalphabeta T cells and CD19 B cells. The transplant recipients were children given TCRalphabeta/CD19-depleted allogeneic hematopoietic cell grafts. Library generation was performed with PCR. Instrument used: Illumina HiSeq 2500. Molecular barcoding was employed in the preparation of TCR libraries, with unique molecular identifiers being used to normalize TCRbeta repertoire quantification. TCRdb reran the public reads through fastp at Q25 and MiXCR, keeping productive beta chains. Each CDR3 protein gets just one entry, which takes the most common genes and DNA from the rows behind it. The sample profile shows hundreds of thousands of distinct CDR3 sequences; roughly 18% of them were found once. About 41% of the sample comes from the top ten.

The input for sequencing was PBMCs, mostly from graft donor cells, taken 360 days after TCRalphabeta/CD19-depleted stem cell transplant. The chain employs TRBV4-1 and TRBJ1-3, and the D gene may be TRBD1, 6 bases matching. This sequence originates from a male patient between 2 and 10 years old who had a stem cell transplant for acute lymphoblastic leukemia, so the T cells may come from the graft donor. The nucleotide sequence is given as TGCGCCAGCAGCCAAGATTGGACAGCCGCTGGAAACACCATATATTTT. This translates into CASSQDWTAAGNTIYF.